This T cell receptor beta chain was obtained from a study of T cells in Graves' hyperthyroidism and ophthalmopathy. General study findings and limits: Peripheral blood also featured most of the thyroid clonotypes expanded above 0.001. Stable hyperthyroidism was told apart from ophthalmopathy by a model built on 13 V-J features.

This clonotype was counted only a few times. What it binds is unknown. Investigators excluded patients with uncontrolled infection, other autoimmune disease, pregnancy or lactation. Clinical symptoms, serum thyroxine, TRAb, thyroid ultrasound and orbital computed tomography informed diagnoses. RNA transcripts were the template for amplifying TCR beta CDR3 regions. TCR CDR3 regions were first amplified by RT-PCR with HTBI primers. Each CDR3 protein gets one entry after TCRdb re-called the multiplex PCR reads with MiXCR. The sample records 650,000 to 800,000 distinct CDR3 sequences, just under 45% being singletons. The germline gives CDR1 SGHVS, CDR2 FNYEAQ. V was clipped by 2 bases and J by 2 bases, with 9 bases between them. The CDR3 sequence is 14 residues long.

Sequences were obtained from peripheral blood or thyroid tissue (not recorded which). The chain carries TRBV7-6 and TRBJ2-5; unclear D gene. The sequence derives from an adult man with Graves' disease, either hyperthyroidism or ophthalmopathy (not recorded which). CDR3: CASSLKGTQETQYF. The CDR3 nucleotides read TGTGCCAGCAGCTTAAAGGGAACTCAAGAGACCCAGTACTTC.